The 5 T cell receptor beta chains presented below share a single source sample, sequenced in a study of T cell changes during pregnancy in multiple sclerosis (dated by TCRdb to about 2019). Library preparation employed the immunoSEQ multiplex PCR assay. TCRdb stores this immuneACCESS table with in-frame sequences only. Part of the clones is absent; in the studies checked, under half of the shortfall reflects unresolved V genes, and no reason is known for the rest. For this sample the table gives around 100,000 clones, of which about 90% were detected only once. The ten largest clones take up about 1.9% of the sample. Sequencing was performed on peripheral blood, taken after pregnancy. Source of these receptors: a female donor with multiple sclerosis, enrolled in a pregnancy study.

The CDR3 DNA is TGTGCCTGGAGTTCTCGGGAACCCAACACCGGGGAGCTGTTTTTT. This sequence encodes CAWSSREPNTGELFF. This chain connects TRBV30 to TRBJ2-2, with D possibly being TRBD2 (5 bases). V lost 2 bases to trimming and J lost 2 bases, with 12 bases between them. Germline assignment: CDR1 GTSNPN and CDR2 SVGIG (reference sequence). This CDR3 spans 15 amino acids.

The chain joins TRBV6-1 to TRBJ1-1, with a possible D match to TRBD1 (5 bases). Trimming stripped 7 bases from V and 1 base from J, with 16 bases between. The CDR3 spans 15 residues. From germline, CDR1 is MNHNS and CDR2 SASEGT. The chain's CDR3 is CASIIPHRTNTEAFF. In DNA, the CDR3 is TGTGCCAGCATTATTCCCCACAGGACGAACACTGAAGCTTTCTTT.

This chain's CDR3 is CASRSTGGRQDSPLHF. The DNA of the CDR3 is TGTGCCAGCAGATCGACAGGGGGCAGGCAAGATTCACCCCTCCACTTT. This chain connects TRBV28 to TRBJ1-6; TRBD1 agrees at 10 bases. The CDR3 spans 16 residues. Germline values: CDR1 MDHEN, CDR2 SYDVKM. V lost 6 bases and J lost 8; bases outside the gene matches: 10.

The gene calls are TRBV5-6 and TRBJ2-3; 12 nucleotides match TRBD1. V gave up 5 bases and J gave up 4 bases; unmatched junction bases: 8. This CDR3 region has 16 residues. Per the germline V gene, CDR1 is SGHDT and CDR2 is YYEEEE. Written as DNA, the CDR3 is TGTGCCAGCAGGCTACCGGGACAGGGGGCATCAGATACGCAGTATTTT. The encoded protein is CASRLPGQGASDTQYF. Variable domain in full (rest from reference TRBV5-6 and TRBJ2-3): DAGVTQSPTHLIKTRGQQVTLRCSPKSGHDTVSWYQQALGQGPQFIFQYYEEEERQRGNFPDRFSGHQFPNYSSELNVNALLLGDSALYLCASRLPGQGASDTQYFGPGTRLTVL.

The rearrangement uses TRBV6-5 and TRBJ2-1; 7 bases agree with TRBD2. The CDR3 sequence is 13 residues long. Germline assignment: CDR1 MNHEY and CDR2 SVGAGI. With V trimmed by 4 bases and J by 5 bases, 2 bases remained unmatched. The CDR3 nucleotides are TGTGCCAGCAGTTCGGGACTACACAATGAGCAGTTCTTC. It specifies CASSSGLHNEQFF.